These T cell receptor beta chains were read from a single sample in a study of T-cell memory formation after mild COVID-19. One entry per CDR3 protein, called by TCRdb with MiXCR from the 5' RACE reads. This sample carries around 450,000 distinct CDR3 sequences, approximately 25% of them seen once, and the ten largest clones take around 8.7%. Input material: PBMCs or a T cell subset sorted from them (not recorded which). All receptors derive from an adult woman who had mild COVID-19 (a few samples of this study predate the infection). Cell type and time point are not known. Both conserved end residues are part of each CDR3. The D gene is left open where the match is weak. The size of a clone is reported for some rows only, either as once, few or many, or as a class for expanded clones.

V gene	J gene	clone size	D gene	CDR3 DNA	CDR3 protein
TRBV13	TRBJ2-6	NA	TRBD1	TGTGCCAGCAGCTCCACCGGGACAGGGATACCCTCTGGGGCCAACGTCCTGACTTTC	CASSSTGTGIPSGANVLTF
TRBV4-1	TRBJ2-6	NA	NA	TGCGCCAGCAGCCAAGAGTGGGGAAGCAATCAGGCCAACGTCCTGACTTTC	CASSQEWGSNQANVLTF
TRBV14	TRBJ1-2	few	TRBD1	TGTGCCAGCAGCCTCCCGGGTCGGACAGGAACATTATATGGCTACACCTTC	CASSLPGRTGTLYGYTF
TRBV5-1	TRBJ2-3	few	NA	TGCGCCAGCAGCCCGGGTGGGGGCGGCCACACAGATACGCAGTATTTT	CASSPGGGGHTDTQYF
TRBV12-3/TRBV12-4	TRBJ2-2	few	NA	TGTGCCAGCAGTAAAATGGGGGGAAGATCCACCGGGGAGCTGTTTTTT	CASSKMGGRSTGELFF
TRBV12-3/TRBV12-4	TRBJ2-4	NA	TRBD2	TGTGCCAGCAGGTTTGGGGGGGGAAACATTCAGTACTTC	CASRFGGGNIQYF
TRBV5-1	TRBJ2-1	many	NA	TGCGCCAGCAGCTTGGAGGCGGCTAGCTCCTACAATGAGCAGTTCTTC	CASSLEAASSYNEQFF
TRBV6-2/TRBV6-3	TRBJ2-7	NA	TRBD2	TGTGCCAGCAGTCTCGGGACTAGCGGGCACCTCTCCTACGAGCAGTACTTC	CASSLGTSGHLSYEQYF
TRBV7-2	TRBJ1-6	few	NA	TGTGCCAGCAGCTTAGCGATGGGGCTTGGGAATTCACCCCTCCACTTT	CASSLAMGLGNSPLHF
TRBV5-1	TRBJ2-7	few	TRBD2	TGCGCCAGCAGCATGACTAGCGGGGGGGCCCACGAGCAGTACTTC	CASSMTSGGAHEQYF
TRBV12-3/TRBV12-4	TRBJ2-3	NA	NA	TGTGCCAGCAGTCTCCTGGGAGGCGGGACGTCACAAGGCGGGGCGCAGTATTTT	CASSLLGGGTSQGGAQYF
TRBV6-2/TRBV6-3	TRBJ2-7	NA	TRBD2	TGTGCCAGCAGCAATGAACTAGCGGTACGAGCCTACGAGCAGTACTTC	CASSNELAVRAYEQYF
TRBV9	TRBJ2-7	NA	NA	TGTGCCAGCAGCGTAGATCCTAAGGGCGGATTGCAGTACTTC	CASSVDPKGGLQYF
TRBV4-1	TRBJ2-1	NA	NA	TGCGCCAGCAGCCAAACAAGGGGGGCGTATGATGAGCAGTTCTTC	CASSQTRGAYDEQFF
TRBV25-1	TRBJ1-1	NA	NA	TGTGCCAGCTCCCCCCCAGGGAACGATGAAGCTTTCTTT	CASSPPGNDEAFF
TRBV21-1	TRBJ2-5	few	NA	TGTGCCAGCAGCAAAGAAGTAGAGACCCAGTACTTC	CASSKEVETQYF
TRBV6-5	TRBJ1-4	NA	TRBD1	TGTGCCAGCAGCCGCGACAGGGGGCAGGAAAAACTGTTTTTT	CASSRDRGQEKLFF
TRBV5-1	TRBJ2-7	many	TRBD2	TGCGCCAGCAGCGGGTCCGGGACTAGCTCCTACGAGCAGTACTTC	CASSGSGTSSYEQYF
TRBV6-6	TRBJ2-3	NA	NA	TGTGCCAGCAGCCTCTACCGGACTTCTAGCGCCCGGAGCACAGATACGCAGTATTTT	CASSLYRTSSARSTDTQYF
TRBV20-1	TRBJ2-5	NA	TRBD1	TGCAGTGCTAGCAAGGTGGGGACAGTGAATTTCCAAGAGACCCAGTACTTC	CSASKVGTVNFQETQYF
TRBV6-5	TRBJ2-6	NA	NA	TGTGCCAGCAGTTACGGGGGGACTGATGGGGCCAACGTCCTGACTTTC	CASSYGGTDGANVLTF
TRBV9	TRBJ2-7	few	NA	TGTGCCAGCGGGGGGCGGTACGAGCAGTACTTC	CASGGRYEQYF
TRBV7-8	TRBJ2-1	few	TRBD2	TGTGCCAGCAGCCCATATTTAAAACGACTAGCGGGAGAGCAGTTCTTC	CASSPYLKRLAGEQFF
TRBV27	TRBJ2-6	few	NA	TGTGCCAGCAAACCTACAGGGTCTGGGGCCAACGTCCTGACTTTC	CASKPTGSGANVLTF
TRBV6-1	TRBJ1-1	once	NA	TGTGCCAGCAGCAAACAGGTGAACACTGAAGCTTTCTTT	CASSKQVNTEAFF
TRBV5-1	TRBJ2-2	NA	TRBD1	TGCGCCAGCACCGTACAGGGGACCACCGGGGAGCTGTTTTTT	CASTVQGTTGELFF
TRBV5-1	TRBJ2-7	NA	NA	TGCGCCAGCAGCGTGGACGCTAGCTCCTACGAGCAGTACTTC	CASSVDASSYEQYF
TRBV21-1	TRBJ1-2	NA	NA	TGTGCCAGCAGCCCCAAAGGGGCTCAGGAAGTGTACTATGGCTACACCTTC	CASSPKGAQEVYYGYTF
TRBV7-2	TRBJ2-2	NA	NA	TGTGCCAGCAGCTTAGGGCAAGGCACCGGGGAGCTGTTTTTT	CASSLGQGTGELFF
TRBV5-1	TRBJ1-2	few	NA	TGCGCCAGCAGCTTGACGACTAACTATGGCTACACCTTC	CASSLTTNYGYTF
TRBV9	TRBJ2-6	NA	TRBD1	TGTGCCAGCAGCGCTGACAGGGCGGTCTCTGGGGCCAACGTCCTGACTTTC	CASSADRAVSGANVLTF
TRBV5-1	TRBJ2-3	few	NA	TGCGCCAGCAGCTTGGCAGGGTTTACCACAGATACGCAGTATTTT	CASSLAGFTTDTQYF
TRBV3-1	TRBJ2-3	NA	TRBD2	TGTGCCAGCGACGCGGGACTAGCCGCAGATACGCAGTATTTT	CASDAGLAADTQYF
TRBV11-2	TRBJ2-5	NA	NA	TGTGCCAGCAGCTTAGGTCGTATGGGTTGGCAAGAGACCCAGTACTTC	CASSLGRMGWQETQYF
TRBV29-1	TRBJ2-3	NA	NA	TGCAGCGTCCGCCGGGGTGGGGGAGATACGCAGTATTTT	CSVRRGGGDTQYF
TRBV5-4	TRBJ1-1	few	TRBD1	TGTGCCAGCAGCTTGGGACAGGGATATCCCGCGAACACTGAAGCTTTCTTT	CASSLGQGYPANTEAFF
TRBV6-5	TRBJ2-7	NA	NA	TGTGCCAGCAGTTCACCCCTGGACAGTACCTACGAGCAGTACTTC	CASSSPLDSTYEQYF
TRBV12-3/TRBV12-4	TRBJ2-2	NA	TRBD2	TGTGCCAGCAGTGGATTAGCGGGGGTAGTCCCCGGGGAGCTGTTTTTT	CASSGLAGVVPGELFF
TRBV5-1	TRBJ1-2	few	NA	TGCGCCAGCAAGGGAGCCGCTGGAGGCGGCTACACCTTC	CASKGAAGGGYTF
TRBV7-9	TRBJ1-6	NA	TRBD1	TGTGCCAGCAGCCCCGGGACAGACAATTCACCCCTCCACTTT	CASSPGTDNSPLHF
TRBV20-1	TRBJ2-3	few	NA	TGCAGTGCCACCCCGGGACGCCATAGGACAGATACGCAGTATTTT	CSATPGRHRTDTQYF
TRBV7-8	TRBJ2-3	NA	TRBD2	TGTGCCAGCAGCCCGACGTCGGGGGGGGGCACAGATACGCAGTATTTT	CASSPTSGGGTDTQYF
TRBV3-1	TRBJ2-3	few	TRBD2	TGTGCCAGCAGCCAAGATCTGGGCGGGGGAAGGGATACGCAGTATTTT	CASSQDLGGGRDTQYF
TRBV5-1	TRBJ1-5	NA	NA	TGCGCCAGCAGCTTGGGGGGCGGACAGCGCAATCAGCCCCAGCATTTT	CASSLGGGQRNQPQHF
TRBV24-1	TRBJ2-1	few	NA	TGTGCCACCAGTGATCTGACTACCTCCGAGCAGTTCTTC	CATSDLTTSEQFF
TRBV7-9	TRBJ2-4	NA	TRBD1	TGTGCCAGCAGCTCTAAGGGGGGACAGGGGGGCATTCAGTACTTC	CASSSKGGQGGIQYF
TRBV4-1	TRBJ2-7	NA	NA	TGCGCCAGCAGCCAAGTTGACTACGACGAGCAGTACTTC	CASSQVDYDEQYF
TRBV7-3	TRBJ2-1	NA	NA	TGTGCCAGCAGCTTACCGGAACACAATGAGCAGTTCTTC	CASSLPEHNEQFF
TRBV30	TRBJ1-6	NA	TRBD1	TGTGCCTGGACCTCAGGGGGAGCCTGGAATTCACCCCTCCACTTT	CAWTSGGAWNSPLHF
TRBV29-1	TRBJ2-1	NA	NA	TGCAGCGATCTAGCGCCGACCTACAATGAGCAGTTCTTC	CSDLAPTYNEQFF
TRBV6-5	TRBJ2-6	few	TRBD2	TGTGCCAGCAGGGCACTAGCGGGGGGTGTCTCTGGGGCCAACGTCCTGACTTTC	CASRALAGGVSGANVLTF
TRBV7-7	TRBJ2-1	few	TRBD2	TGTGCTAGCAGCCGATCGACTAGCGGGAACTACAATGAGCAGTTCTTC	CASSRSTSGNYNEQFF
TRBV5-1	TRBJ1-2	few	NA	TGCGCCAGCAGCTTGGGGAGACAGGACAACCCGAAATACTATGGCTACACCTTC	CASSLGRQDNPKYYGYTF
TRBV5-1	TRBJ1-4	once	NA	TGCGCCAGCAGCTTGGCAATGTATGGGGGAGAACTGTTTTTT	CASSLAMYGGELFF
TRBV27	TRBJ2-1	few	NA	TGTGCCAGCAGTTTAAGTTCTTGGGGTGAGCAGTTCTTC	CASSLSSWGEQFF